A selection of T cell receptor beta chains follows, all from one sample in a study of T cell changes during pregnancy in multiple sclerosis. The table came from immunoSEQ multiplex PCR; TCRdb's copy has only in-frame clones and leaves some out. Of tens of thousands of clones listed, 93% are singletons. Sample: peripheral blood, taken after pregnancy. The source of these receptors is a female donor with multiple sclerosis, enrolled in a pregnancy study. Both conserved end residues are part of each CDR3. Fields, in order: J gene, V gene, D gene, clone size, CDR3 protein, CDR3 DNA. D genes are given only for firm matches. Size values are once, few and many counts, or a class for expanded clones, and some rows have none.

>TRBJ1-4|TRBV4-2|.|.
CASSRNSGSTNEKLFF
TGTGCCAGCAGCCGGAACTCAGGTTCAACTAATGAAAAACTGTTTTTT
>TRBJ2-1|TRBV5-4|TRBD2|.
CASSTLAGESNEQFF
TGTGCCAGCAGCACACTAGCGGGAGAGTCGAATGAGCAGTTCTTC
>TRBJ2-3|TRBV5-1|TRBD2|.
CASSLGLAGTDTQYF
TGCGCCAGCAGCTTGGGGCTAGCGGGAACAGATACGCAGTATTTT
>TRBJ2-7|TRBV7-2|.|.
CASSPQAGSYEQYF
TGTGCCAGCAGCCCCCAGGCGGGATCCTACGAGCAGTACTTC
>TRBJ2-7|TRBV7-2|TRBD2|.
CASSLEAGVYEQYF
TGTGCCAGCAGCCTGGAGGCGGGGGTATACGAGCAGTACTTC
>TRBJ2-2|TRBV7-6|TRBD2|.
CASLTSGTGELFF
TGTGCCAGCTTGACTAGCGGCACCGGGGAGCTGTTTTTT
>TRBJ2-5|TRBV5-4|TRBD2|.
CASSLTGTSLETQYF
TGTGCCAGCAGCTTGACCGGGACTAGCCTCGAGACCCAGTACTTC
>TRBJ2-5|TRBV7-2|TRBD2|.
CASSTTSLETQYF
TGTGCCAGCAGCACGACTAGCCTGGAGACCCAGTACTTC
>TRBJ1-2|TRBV19|.|once
CASGPQGYYGYTF
TGTGCCAGTGGCCCCCAGGGGTACTATGGCTACACCTTC
>TRBJ2-3|TRBV10-3|TRBD1|.
CAIRGGQGVDTQYF
TGTGCCATCAGGGGGGGACAGGGAGTGGATACGCAGTATTTT
>TRBJ1-4|TRBV7-6|.|.
CASSQGGWLSNEKLFF
TGTGCCAGCAGCCAGGGTGGGTGGCTGTCTAATGAAAAACTGTTTTTT
>TRBJ2-7|TRBV18|TRBD1|.
CASSPPGQGREQYF
TGTGCCAGCTCACCACCGGGACAGGGACGCGAGCAGTACTTC
>TRBJ2-1|TRBV6-5|.|.
CASSSTAGEQFF
TGTGCCAGCAGTTCCACAGCGGGTGAGCAGTTCTTC
>TRBJ2-5|TRBV2|TRBD2|.
CASSARFIAGGKETQYF
TGTGCCAGCAGCGCCCGATTTATAGCGGGAGGGAAAGAGACCCAGTACTTC
>TRBJ1-1|TRBV5-4|.|.
CASSLGGWQGGNTEAFF
TGTGCCAGCAGCTTGGGGGGTTGGCAGGGAGGAAACACTGAAGCTTTCTTT
>TRBJ2-1|TRBV7-2|.|.
CASNQDTSYNEQFF
TGTGCCAGCAACCAAGACACCTCCTACAATGAGCAGTTCTTC
>TRBJ2-7|TRBV28|.|once
CASSLYSREKDF
TGTGCCAGCAGTTTATATTCCCGGGAAAAGGACTTC
>TRBJ1-5|TRBV28|TRBD1|.
CASSYRDRENQPQHF
TGTGCCAGCAGTTACCGGGACAGGGAGAATCAGCCCCAGCATTTT
>TRBJ2-1|TRBV27|.|.
CASSLSAYRARNEQFF
TGTGCCAGCAGTTTATCGGCCTACAGGGCGCGCAATGAGCAGTTCTTC
>TRBJ2-5|TRBV11-2|TRBD1|once
CASRLGQEQETQYF
TGTGCCAGCAGACTTGGACAGGAACAAGAGACCCAGTACTTC
>TRBJ2-1|TRBV5-4|TRBD2|.
CASSFPAGSYNEQFF
TGTGCCAGCAGCTTCCCAGCGGGGAGCTACAATGAGCAGTTCTTC
>TRBJ2-3|TRBV2|.|.
CASSRTDTQYF
TGTGCCAGCAGTCGGACAGATACGCAGTATTTT
>TRBJ2-3|TRBV29-1|TRBD2|once
CSGRLAGGTDTQYF
TGCAGCGGCCGGTTAGCGGGGGGCACAGATACGCAGTATTTT
>TRBJ2-2|TRBV4-3|TRBD2|.
CASSQLLAGGNTGELFF
TGCGCCAGCAGCCAGTTGCTAGCGGGAGGGAACACCGGGGAGCTGTTTTTT
>TRBJ2-5|TRBV28|.|.
CASSFSRAQYF
TGTGCCAGCAGTTTCTCCAGGGCCCAGTACTTC
>TRBJ2-3|TRBV11-3|TRBD2|.
CASSSGLAETTDTQYF
TGTGCCAGCAGCTCTGGACTAGCGGAGACCACAGATACGCAGTATTTT
>TRBJ2-1|TRBV2|TRBD2|.
CASRPGLAAQNEQFF
TGTGCCAGCAGACCGGGGCTAGCGGCCCAAAATGAGCAGTTCTTC
>TRBJ1-1|TRBV19|TRBD1|.
CASSLTGVVGTEAFF
TGTGCCAGTAGTCTGACAGGGGTGGTTGGCACTGAAGCTTTCTTT
>TRBJ2-1|TRBV5-1|TRBD2|.
CASRAGTSGVHEQFF
TGCGCCAGCAGGGCCGGGACTAGCGGGGTACATGAGCAGTTCTTC
>TRBJ2-6|TRBV7-2|.|.
CASSPRTVTSGANVLTF
TGTGCCAGCAGCCCGAGGACAGTAACCTCTGGGGCCAACGTCCTGACTTTC
>TRBJ2-4|TRBV30|.|.
CAWVDRRITKNIQYF
TGTGCCTGGGTAGACAGAAGAATAACCAAAAACATTCAGTACTTC